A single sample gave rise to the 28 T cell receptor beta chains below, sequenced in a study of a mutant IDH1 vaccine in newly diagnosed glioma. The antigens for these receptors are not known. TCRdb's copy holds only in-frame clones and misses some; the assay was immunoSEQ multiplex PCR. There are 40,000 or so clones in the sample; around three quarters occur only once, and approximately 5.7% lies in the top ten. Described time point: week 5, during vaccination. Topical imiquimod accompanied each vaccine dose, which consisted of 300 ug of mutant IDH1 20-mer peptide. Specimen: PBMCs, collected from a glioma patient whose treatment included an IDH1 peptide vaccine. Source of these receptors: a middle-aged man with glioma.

Here the CDR3 DNA reads TGTGCCAGCAGCCCTCTGGGGGACAGGGGCTCCTACGAGCAGTACTTC. As protein: CASSPLGDRGSYEQYF. This chain uses TRBV7-6 with TRBJ2-7, with 10 bases lining up with TRBD1. The CDR3 is made up of 16 amino acids. The V and J ends lost 5 bases and 0 bases, in that order; junction bases with no gene match: 7. In germline, CDR1 is SGHVS, CDR2 FNYEAQ.

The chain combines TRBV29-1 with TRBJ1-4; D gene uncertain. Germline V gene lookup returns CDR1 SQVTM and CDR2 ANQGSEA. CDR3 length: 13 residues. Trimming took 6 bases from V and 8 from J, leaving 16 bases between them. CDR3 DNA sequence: TGCAGCGTGACCATGCGGATGGGGGAAAAACTGTTTTTT. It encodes CSVTMRMGEKLFF.

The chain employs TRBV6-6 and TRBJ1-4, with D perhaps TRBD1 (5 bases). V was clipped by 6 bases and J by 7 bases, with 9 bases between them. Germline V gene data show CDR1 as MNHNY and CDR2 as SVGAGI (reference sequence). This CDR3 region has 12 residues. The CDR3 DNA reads TGTGCCAGCAGCTTGCAGGGTGAAAAACTGTTTTTT. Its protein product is CASSLQGEKLFF.

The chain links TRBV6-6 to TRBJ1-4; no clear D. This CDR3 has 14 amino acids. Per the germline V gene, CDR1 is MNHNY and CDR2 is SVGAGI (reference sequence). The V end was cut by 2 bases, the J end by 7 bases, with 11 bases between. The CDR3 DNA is TGTGCCAGCAGTTACCGGACGGCCGGTGAAAAACTGTTTTTT. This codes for CASSYRTAGEKLFF.

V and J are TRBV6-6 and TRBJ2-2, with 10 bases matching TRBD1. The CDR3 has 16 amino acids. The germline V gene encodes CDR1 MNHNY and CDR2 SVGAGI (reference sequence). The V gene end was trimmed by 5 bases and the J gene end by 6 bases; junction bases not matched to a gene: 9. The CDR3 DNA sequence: TGTGCCAGCAGTCTTCTCGGGACAGGGGCCCCCGGGGAGCTGTTTTTT. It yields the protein CASSLLGTGAPGELFF.

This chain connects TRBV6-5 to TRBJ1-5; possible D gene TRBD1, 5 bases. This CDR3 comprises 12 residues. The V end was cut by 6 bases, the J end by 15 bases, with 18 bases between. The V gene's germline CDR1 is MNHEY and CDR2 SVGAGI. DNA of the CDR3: TGTGCCAGCAGCCTACTCGATGGGGCAATGCATTTT. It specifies CASSLLDGAMHF.

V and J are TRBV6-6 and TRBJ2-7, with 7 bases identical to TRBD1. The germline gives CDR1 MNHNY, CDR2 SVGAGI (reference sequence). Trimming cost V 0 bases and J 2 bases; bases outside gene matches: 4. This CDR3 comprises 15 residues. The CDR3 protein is CASSYSRGRTYEQYF. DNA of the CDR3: TGTGCCAGCAGTTACTCGAGGGGGCGCACCTACGAGCAGTACTTC.

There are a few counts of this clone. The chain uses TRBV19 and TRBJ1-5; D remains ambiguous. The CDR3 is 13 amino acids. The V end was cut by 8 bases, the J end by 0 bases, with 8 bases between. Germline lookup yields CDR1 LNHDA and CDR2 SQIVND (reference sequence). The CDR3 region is CASGWGSNQPQHF. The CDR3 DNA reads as TGTGCCAGTGGATGGGGTAGCAATCAGCCCCAGCATTTT.

CDR3 protein: CASSLRMGQDTGELFF. The CDR3 DNA sequence: TGTGCCAGCAGCTTAAGAATGGGACAGGACACCGGGGAGCTGTTTTTT. The chain joins TRBV7-3 to TRBJ2-2, with 8 nucleotides matching TRBD1. CDR1 and CDR2 (germline): SGHTA, FQGTGA. The CDR3 loop spans 16 amino acids. The V and J ends lost 1 base and 3 bases, in that order; junction bases with no gene match: 4. Full variable domain (missing parts from reference TRBV7-3 and TRBJ2-2): GAGVSQTPSNKVTEKGKYVELRCDPISGHTALYWYRQSLGQGPEFLIYFQGTGAADDSGLPNDRFFAVRPEGSVSTLKIQRTERGDSAVYLCASSLRMGQDTGELFFGEGSRLTVL.

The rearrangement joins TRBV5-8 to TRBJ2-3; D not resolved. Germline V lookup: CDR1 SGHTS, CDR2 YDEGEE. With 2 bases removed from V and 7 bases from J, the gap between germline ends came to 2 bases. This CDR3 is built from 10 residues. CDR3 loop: CASSLNTQYF. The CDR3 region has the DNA TGTGCCAGCAGCTTAAATACGCAGTATTTT.

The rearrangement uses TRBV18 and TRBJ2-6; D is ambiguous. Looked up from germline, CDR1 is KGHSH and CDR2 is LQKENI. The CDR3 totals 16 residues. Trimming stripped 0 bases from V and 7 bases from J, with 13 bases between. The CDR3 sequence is CASSPPAAAGANVLTF. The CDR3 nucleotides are TGTGCCAGCTCACCACCGGCGGCGGCAGGAGCCAACGTCCTGACTTTC.

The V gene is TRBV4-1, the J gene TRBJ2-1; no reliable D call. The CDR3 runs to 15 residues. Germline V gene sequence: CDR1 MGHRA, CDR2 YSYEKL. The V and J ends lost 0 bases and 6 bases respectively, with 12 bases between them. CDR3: CASSQDGARGNEQFF. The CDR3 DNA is TGCGCCAGCAGCCAAGATGGAGCTAGAGGCAATGAGCAGTTCTTC.

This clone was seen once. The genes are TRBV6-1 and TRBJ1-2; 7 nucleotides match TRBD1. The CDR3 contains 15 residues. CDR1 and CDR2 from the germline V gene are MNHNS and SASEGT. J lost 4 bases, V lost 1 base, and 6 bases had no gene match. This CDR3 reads CASSEDGTAFYGYTF. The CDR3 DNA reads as TGTGCCAGCAGTGAAGATGGGACAGCCTTCTATGGCTACACCTTC.

In DNA form, the CDR3 reads TGTGCCAGCAGCTTTCCGGGACAGGGTTCTGAAAAACTGTTTTTT. Protein: CASSFPGQGSEKLFF. The chain links TRBV5-6 to TRBJ1-4, with 9 positions matching TRBD1. CDR3 size: 15 residues. J was trimmed by 7 bases and V by 2 bases; bases with no gene match: 6. Germline V gene lookup returns CDR1 SGHDT and CDR2 YYEEEE.

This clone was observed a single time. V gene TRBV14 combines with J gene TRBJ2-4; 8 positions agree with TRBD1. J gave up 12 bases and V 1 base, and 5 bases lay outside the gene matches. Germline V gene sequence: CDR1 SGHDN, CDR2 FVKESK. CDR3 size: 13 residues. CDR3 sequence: CASSQGRTGRQYF. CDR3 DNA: TGTGCCAGCAGCCAAGGGAGGACAGGGCGTCAGTACTTC.

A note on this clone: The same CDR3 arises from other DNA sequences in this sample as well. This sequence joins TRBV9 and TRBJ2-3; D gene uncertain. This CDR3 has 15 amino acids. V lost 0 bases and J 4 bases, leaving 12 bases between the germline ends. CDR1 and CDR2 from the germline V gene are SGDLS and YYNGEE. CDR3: CASSVGASGADTQYF. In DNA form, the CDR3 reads TGTGCCAGCAGCGTAGGGGCCTCTGGGGCAGATACGCAGTATTTT.

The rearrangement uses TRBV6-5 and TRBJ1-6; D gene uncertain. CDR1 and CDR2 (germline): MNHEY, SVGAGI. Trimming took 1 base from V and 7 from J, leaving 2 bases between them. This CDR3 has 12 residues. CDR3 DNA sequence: TGTGCCAGCAGTTACTTAAATTCACCCCTCCACTTT. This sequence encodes CASSYLNSPLHF.

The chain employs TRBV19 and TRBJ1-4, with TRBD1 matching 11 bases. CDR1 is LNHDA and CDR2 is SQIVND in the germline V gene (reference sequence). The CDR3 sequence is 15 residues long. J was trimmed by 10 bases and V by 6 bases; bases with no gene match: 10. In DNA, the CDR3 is TGTGCCAGTAGCCCCCCGGGACAGGGGGTTGGAAAACTGTTTTTT. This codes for CASSPPGQGVGKLFF.

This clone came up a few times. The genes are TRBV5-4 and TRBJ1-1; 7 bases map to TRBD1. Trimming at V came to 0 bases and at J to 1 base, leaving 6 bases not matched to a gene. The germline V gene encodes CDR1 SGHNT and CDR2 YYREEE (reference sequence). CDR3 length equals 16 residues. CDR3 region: CASSLAHRQGNTEAFF. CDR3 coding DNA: TGTGCCAGCAGCTTGGCCCACAGACAGGGGAACACTGAAGCTTTCTTT.

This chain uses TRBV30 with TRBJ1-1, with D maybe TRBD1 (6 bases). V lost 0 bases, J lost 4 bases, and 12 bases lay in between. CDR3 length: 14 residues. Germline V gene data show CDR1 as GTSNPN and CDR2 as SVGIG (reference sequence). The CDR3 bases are TGTGCCTGGAGTGTAGGGGGAGGTGTCACTGAAGCTTTCTTT. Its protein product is CAWSVGGGVTEAFF.

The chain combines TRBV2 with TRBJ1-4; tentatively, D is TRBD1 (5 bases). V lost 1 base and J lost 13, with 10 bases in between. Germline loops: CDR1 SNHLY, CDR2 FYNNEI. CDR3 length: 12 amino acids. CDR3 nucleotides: TGTGCCAGCAGTGAAGGGCAGGGCAGACTGTTTTTT. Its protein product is CASSEGQGRLFF.

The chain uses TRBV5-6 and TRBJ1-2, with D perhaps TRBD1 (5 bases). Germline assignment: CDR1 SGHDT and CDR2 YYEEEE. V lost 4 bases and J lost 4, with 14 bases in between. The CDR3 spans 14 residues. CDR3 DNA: TGTGCCAGCAGCGCCAACGGGCAGGGCTATGGCTACACCTTC. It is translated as CASSANGQGYGYTF.

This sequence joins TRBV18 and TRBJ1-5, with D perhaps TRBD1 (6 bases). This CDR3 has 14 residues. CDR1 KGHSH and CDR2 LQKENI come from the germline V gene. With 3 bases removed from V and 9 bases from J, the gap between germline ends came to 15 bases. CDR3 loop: CASSPHRDAVPQHF. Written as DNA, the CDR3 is TGTGCCAGCTCACCCCACAGGGATGCCGTGCCCCAGCATTTT.

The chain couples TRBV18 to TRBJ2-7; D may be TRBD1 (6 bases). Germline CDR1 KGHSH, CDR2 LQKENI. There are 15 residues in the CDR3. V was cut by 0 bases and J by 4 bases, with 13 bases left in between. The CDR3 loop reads CASSPPARGGYEQYF. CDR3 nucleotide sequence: TGTGCCAGCTCACCACCGGCCAGGGGTGGGTACGAGCAGTACTTC.

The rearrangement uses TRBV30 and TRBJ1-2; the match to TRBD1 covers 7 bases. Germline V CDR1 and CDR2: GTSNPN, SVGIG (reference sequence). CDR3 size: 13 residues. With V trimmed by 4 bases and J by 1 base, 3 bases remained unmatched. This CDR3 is CAWMGQSNYGYTF. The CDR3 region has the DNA TGTGCCTGGATGGGACAGAGTAACTATGGCTACACCTTC.

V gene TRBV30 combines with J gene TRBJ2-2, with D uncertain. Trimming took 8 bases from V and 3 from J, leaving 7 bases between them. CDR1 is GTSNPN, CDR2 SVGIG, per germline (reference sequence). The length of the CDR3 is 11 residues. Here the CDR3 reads CAGGYTGELFF. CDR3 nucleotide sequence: TGTGCCGGCGGCTACACCGGGGAGCTGTTTTTT.

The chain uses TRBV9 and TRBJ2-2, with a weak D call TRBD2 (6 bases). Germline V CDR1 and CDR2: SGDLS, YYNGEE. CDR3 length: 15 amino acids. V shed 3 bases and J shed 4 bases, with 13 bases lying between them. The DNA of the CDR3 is TGTGCCAGCAGCGCGACTAGTGAACGCACCGGGGAGCTGTTTTTT. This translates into CASSATSERTGELFF.

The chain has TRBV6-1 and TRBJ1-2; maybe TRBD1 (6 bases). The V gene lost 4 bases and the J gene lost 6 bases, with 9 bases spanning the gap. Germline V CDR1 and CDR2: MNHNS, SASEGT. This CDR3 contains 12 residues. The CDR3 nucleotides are TGTGCCAGCAGTGCACAGGGAGATGGCTACACCTTC. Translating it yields CASSAQGDGYTF.